The entry below describes one T cell receptor beta chain. The data stem from a study of T-cell memory formation after mild COVID-19. MiXCR, applied by TCRdb to the 5' RACE reads, yields one record per CDR3 protein. Altogether a few hundred thousand distinct CDR3 sequences are present, over 9% being singletons, with the ten largest covering 20% to 25%. This CDR3 has 13 residues. Germline V gene data show CDR1 as MNHNS and CDR2 as SASEGT. V was pared by 4 bases and J by 4 bases, with 9 bases between. The sample taken for sequencing was PBMCs or a T cell subset sorted from them (not recorded which). This TCR was sampled from a man between 18 and 35 years old who had mild COVID-19 (a few samples of this study predate the infection). Cell type and time point are not known. The chain has TRBV6-1 and TRBJ2-3; the D is unclear. CDR3 DNA: TGTGCCAGCAGTGGCTCCGTCGCAGATACGCAGTATTTT. It yields the protein CASSGSVADTQYF.